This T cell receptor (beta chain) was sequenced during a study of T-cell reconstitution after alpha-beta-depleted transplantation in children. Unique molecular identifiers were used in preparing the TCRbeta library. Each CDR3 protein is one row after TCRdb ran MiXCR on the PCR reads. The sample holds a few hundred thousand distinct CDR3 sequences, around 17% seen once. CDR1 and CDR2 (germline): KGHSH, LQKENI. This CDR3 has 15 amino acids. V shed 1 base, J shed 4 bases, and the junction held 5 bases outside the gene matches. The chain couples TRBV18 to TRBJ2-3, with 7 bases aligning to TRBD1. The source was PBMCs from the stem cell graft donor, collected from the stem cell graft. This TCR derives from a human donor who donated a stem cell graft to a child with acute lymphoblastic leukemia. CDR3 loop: CASSPRDRGADTQYF. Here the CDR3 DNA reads TGTGCCAGCTCACCACGGGACAGAGGGGCAGATACGCAGTATTTT.